The entry below describes one T cell receptor (beta chain). Its antigen is still unknown. The CDR3 has 16 residues. CDR1 and CDR2 (germline): SGHTA, FQGNSA. The entry originates in a study of CXCR3-negative and CXCR3-positive naive CD8 T cells. Study-wide findings and caveats: Naive CXCR3-positive cells had TRB CDR3s more hydrophobic than those of CXCR3-negative naive cells. The naive subsets expressed comparable surface CD5, and the authors inferred TCR strength from TRB CDR3 properties. Whereas both naive subsets had comparably high diversity, memory CD8+ cells had much lower diversity.

It was by 5' RACE with UMI labels that the TRB cDNA libraries were prepared. From the 5' RACE reads, TCRdb lists one entry per CDR3 protein and no DNA. The sample totals over 100,000 distinct CDR3 sequences. The chain is built from TRBV7-2 and TRBJ2-7; TCRdb's D call, TRBD2, is unchecked because there is no DNA. The TCR originated in a human donor in good health. Some clones in this sample may be carry-over from other donors' samples. Sequenced sample: naive CXCR3- CD8+ T cells from blood. Documented subset: CD45RO-CCR7+CD27+CD95- naive CD8+ T cells lacking CXCR3 (TNR3-). CDR3: CASSLGLAGFSYEQYF.